This TCR beta chain originates from a study of cytomegalovirus exposure and HLA in healthy donors. Points from the study as a whole: In a later analysis, TCR beta V- and J-gene trimming showed a link to a missense DCLRE1C variant. Cytomegalovirus-associated TCR beta chains were listed, numbering approximately 150.

60 Vbeta and 13 Jbeta primers were used in PCR. The protocol was immunoSEQ multiplex PCR, while the TCRdb copy is restricted to in-frame clones and leaves out a portion. The sample has 95,000 to 100,000 clones; approximately 72% are singletons. This CDR3 has 14 amino acids. The V segment lost 4 bases and the J segment 2 bases; nucleotides outside the gene matches: 4. Germline CDR1 MDHEN, CDR2 SYDVKM. Notes on this clone: As yet, its antigen is unknown.

The chain joins TRBV28 to TRBJ2-7, with 8 bases fitting TRBD1. The sequence came from a woman aged 40-49 years in good health and CMV-seronegative. The sequenced material came from PBMCs. The CDR3 spells CASSSRGPPYEQYF. DNA of the CDR3: TGTGCCAGCAGTTCCAGGGGGCCCCCCTACGAGCAGTACTTC.